A selection of T cell receptor beta chains follows, all from one sample in a study of blood T cell repertoires in COVID-19. Clones were sequenced by immunoSEQ multiplex PCR, and TCRdb holds only the in-frame ones, with some missing. Here the sample spans more than 2,500 clones, more than 80% being singletons. Material: peripheral blood. The source of these receptors is a human donor with active COVID-19. The donor label of this sample is uncertain. CDR3s include the opening cysteine and the closing phenylalanine or tryptophan. Each record gives: J gene, clone size, D gene, V gene, CDR3 DNA, CDR3 protein. D genes are given only for firm matches. Clone size is not always given. Where it is, it says once, few, many or a class for expanded clones.

j_gene: TRBJ2-7
abundance: once
d_gene: TRBD1
v_gene: TRBV6-5
CDR3nt: TGTGCCAGCAGTTACAGGGGGCTCTACGAGCAGTACTTC
CDR3aa: CASSYRGLYEQYF

j_gene: TRBJ2-5
abundance: -
d_gene: -
v_gene: TRBV5-3
CDR3nt: TGTGCCAGAAGCCCCCCTCCCCCGGAGACCCAGTACTTC
CDR3aa: CARSPPPPETQYF

j_gene: TRBJ2-7
abundance: once
d_gene: TRBD1
v_gene: TRBV19
CDR3nt: TGTGCCAGTAGCATATTCGGACAGGGAGGCTACGAGCAGTACTTC
CDR3aa: CASSIFGQGGYEQYF

j_gene: TRBJ1-5
abundance: -
d_gene: -
v_gene: TRBV15
CDR3nt: TGTGCCACCAGCAGAGACCTCAACCTTGGGGGAGGTCAGCCCCAGCATTTT
CDR3aa: CATSRDLNLGGGQPQHF

j_gene: TRBJ2-7
abundance: once
d_gene: -
v_gene: TRBV20-1
CDR3nt: TGCAGTGCTAGCATGGGGCCCGAGCAGTACTTC
CDR3aa: CSASMGPEQYF

j_gene: TRBJ2-7
abundance: once
d_gene: -
v_gene: TRBV9
CDR3nt: TGTGCCAGCAGCCCCCGTGCAACAGGGTACTACGAGCAGTACTTC
CDR3aa: CASSPRATGYYEQYF

j_gene: TRBJ2-7
abundance: -
d_gene: -
v_gene: TRBV21-1
CDR3nt: TGTGCCAGCAGCTCTCTCAGGGGGAGGTGTCCCTACGAGCAGTACTTC
CDR3aa: CASSSLRGRCPYEQYF

j_gene: TRBJ2-2
abundance: -
d_gene: -
v_gene: TRBV18
CDR3nt: TGTGCCAGCTCACCTTTAAGCCCCACCGGGGAGCTGTTTTTT
CDR3aa: CASSPLSPTGELFF

j_gene: TRBJ2-4
abundance: -
d_gene: -
v_gene: TRBV11-2
CDR3nt: TGTGCCAGCAGCCCGAAACCCGGACAGCTAGCCAAAAACATTCAGTACTTC
CDR3aa: CASSPKPGQLAKNIQYF

j_gene: TRBJ1-2
abundance: -
d_gene: TRBD1
v_gene: TRBV5-4
CDR3nt: TGTGCCAGCAGCTTGGCGGACAGGGCCTATGGCTACACCTTC
CDR3aa: CASSLADRAYGYTF

j_gene: TRBJ1-4
abundance: -
d_gene: -
v_gene: TRBV14
CDR3nt: TGTGCCAGCAGCCAAGGTTCACCAGGGGCCCTGAAAAAACTGTTTTTT
CDR3aa: CASSQGSPGALKKLFF

j_gene: TRBJ1-1
abundance: -
d_gene: -
v_gene: TRBV29-1
CDR3nt: TGCAGCGTTGCAGCGACTACGGTTGGCCGGAACACTGAAGCTTTCTTT
CDR3aa: CSVAATTVGRNTEAFF

j_gene: TRBJ1-1
abundance: -
d_gene: TRBD1
v_gene: TRBV18
CDR3nt: TGTGCCAGCTCACCGGGACAGGGATCCACTGAAGCTTTCTTT
CDR3aa: CASSPGQGSTEAFF

j_gene: TRBJ2-3
abundance: -
d_gene: TRBD2
v_gene: TRBV13
CDR3nt: TGTGCCAGCTTAAGGCAGCGGGGGGCAACCACAGATACGCAGTATTTT
CDR3aa: CASLRQRGATTDTQYF

j_gene: TRBJ2-3
abundance: -
d_gene: -
v_gene: TRBV6-1
CDR3nt: TGTGCCAGCAGCGAAGGGGCCGGGCCTAGCGGCACAGATACGCAGTATTTT
CDR3aa: CASSEGAGPSGTDTQYF

j_gene: TRBJ1-2
abundance: -
d_gene: -
v_gene: TRBV2
CDR3nt: TGTGCCACCCACCAGGGGCCGGACTATGGCTACACCTTC
CDR3aa: CATHQGPDYGYTF

j_gene: TRBJ2-1
abundance: -
d_gene: -
v_gene: TRBV7-9
CDR3nt: TGTGCCAGCAGCTTAGATGGCGCACAGGGCCATGAGCAGTTCTTC
CDR3aa: CASSLDGAQGHEQFF

j_gene: TRBJ1-2
abundance: -
d_gene: -
v_gene: TRBV27
CDR3nt: TGTGCCAGCAGTTTAAATCGAGATAACTATGGCTACACCTTC
CDR3aa: CASSLNRDNYGYTF

j_gene: TRBJ1-5
abundance: -
d_gene: -
v_gene: TRBV27
CDR3nt: TGTGCCAGCAGTCCCCGGACACCTTATAGCAATCAGCCCCAGCATTTT
CDR3aa: CASSPRTPYSNQPQHF

j_gene: TRBJ2-3
abundance: -
d_gene: TRBD2
v_gene: TRBV2
CDR3nt: TGTGCCAGCAGCGAGAGCGGGGGGGGCACGTATTTT
CDR3aa: CASSESGGGTYF

j_gene: TRBJ2-1
abundance: -
d_gene: TRBD1
v_gene: TRBV19
CDR3nt: TGTGCCAGTAGCATCGGTCAGGGGGTCGGTGAGCAGTTCTTC
CDR3aa: CASSIGQGVGEQFF

j_gene: TRBJ2-6
abundance: -
d_gene: -
v_gene: TRBV28
CDR3nt: TGTGCCAGCACTTCTCACGGACGGACTTTCTCGGCCAACGTCCTGACTTTC
CDR3aa: CASTSHGRTFSANVLTF

j_gene: TRBJ2-1
abundance: -
d_gene: TRBD2
v_gene: TRBV10-3
CDR3nt: TGTGCCACAAGTCCCCCGGGAGGCTCCTACAATGAGCAGTTCTTC
CDR3aa: CATSPPGGSYNEQFF

j_gene: TRBJ2-1
abundance: -
d_gene: TRBD1
v_gene: TRBV28
CDR3nt: TGTGCCAGCAGTGATGACAGGGAAATTGACAATGAGCAGTTCTTC
CDR3aa: CASSDDREIDNEQFF

j_gene: TRBJ2-6
abundance: -
d_gene: TRBD2
v_gene: TRBV19
CDR3nt: TGTGCCAGTAGCATCACTCGACTAGCGGGAGGCGCCAACGTCCTGACTTTC
CDR3aa: CASSITRLAGGANVLTF

j_gene: TRBJ1-3
abundance: -
d_gene: -
v_gene: TRBV18
CDR3nt: TGTGCCAGCGCGGAGGGGAGTAAACGAAACACCATATATTTT
CDR3aa: CASAEGSKRNTIYF

j_gene: TRBJ2-3
abundance: -
d_gene: -
v_gene: TRBV25-1
CDR3nt: TGTGCCAGCAGCGCGGGACGAAACGCAAGAGATACGCAGTATTTT
CDR3aa: CASSAGRNARDTQYF

j_gene: TRBJ2-1
abundance: -
d_gene: -
v_gene: TRBV6-2/TRBV6-3
CDR3nt: TGTGCCAGCAGTCCCGATGACTATTACAATGAGCAGTTCTTC
CDR3aa: CASSPDDYYNEQFF

j_gene: TRBJ2-2
abundance: -
d_gene: TRBD2
v_gene: TRBV11-2
CDR3nt: TGTGCCAGCAGCCCGCGTGGGACTAGCGCCCTTAAATGGGAGCTGTTTTTT
CDR3aa: CASSPRGTSALKWELFF

j_gene: TRBJ2-3
abundance: -
d_gene: TRBD1
v_gene: TRBV4-1
CDR3nt: TGCGCCAGCAGCCAGGAACAGGGGGCTATGGGCACAGATACGCAGTATTTT
CDR3aa: CASSQEQGAMGTDTQYF

j_gene: TRBJ2-2
abundance: -
d_gene: TRBD1
v_gene: TRBV27
CDR3nt: TGTGCCAGCAGTTGGCAGGGGGTGTCCGGGGAGCTGTTTTTT
CDR3aa: CASSWQGVSGELFF

j_gene: TRBJ1-2
abundance: few
d_gene: -
v_gene: TRBV3-1/TRBV3-2
CDR3nt: TGTGCCAGCAGCCAAGATACGGTAGTGGCGGCCGCTGGCTACACCTTC
CDR3aa: CASSQDTVVAAAGYTF

j_gene: TRBJ2-7
abundance: once
d_gene: -
v_gene: TRBV12-3/TRBV12-4
CDR3nt: TGTGCCAGCAGTTCTTTCTACGAGCAGTACTTC
CDR3aa: CASSSFYEQYF

j_gene: TRBJ2-1
abundance: -
d_gene: -
v_gene: TRBV4-2
CDR3nt: TGTGCCAGCAGCCAAGCCCTTAACGGGGAGGCCTCCTACAATGAGCAGTTCTTC
CDR3aa: CASSQALNGEASYNEQFF

j_gene: TRBJ2-2
abundance: -
d_gene: TRBD2
v_gene: TRBV9
CDR3nt: TGTGCCAGCAGCCTGACTAGCGGGCCCCACGGGGAGCTGTTTTTT
CDR3aa: CASSLTSGPHGELFF

j_gene: TRBJ1-5
abundance: -
d_gene: -
v_gene: TRBV24-1
CDR3nt: TGTGCCACCAGTGACGCGACAGGCTCTCGTCAGCCCCAGCATTTT
CDR3aa: CATSDATGSRQPQHF

j_gene: TRBJ1-3
abundance: few
d_gene: -
v_gene: TRBV4-1
CDR3nt: TGCGCCAGCAGCCAAGATTGGAGCTCTGGAAACACCATATATTTT
CDR3aa: CASSQDWSSGNTIYF

j_gene: TRBJ1-2
abundance: -
d_gene: -
v_gene: TRBV3-1/TRBV3-2
CDR3nt: TGTGCCAGCAGCCAAAGGAGGGCGGATGGCTACACCTTC
CDR3aa: CASSQRRADGYTF

j_gene: TRBJ2-3
abundance: -
d_gene: TRBD2
v_gene: TRBV7-3
CDR3nt: TGTGCCAGCAGCCGAGCGGGAGGCTCCACAGATACGCAGTATTTT
CDR3aa: CASSRAGGSTDTQYF

j_gene: TRBJ2-6
abundance: -
d_gene: TRBD2
v_gene: TRBV3-1/TRBV3-2
CDR3nt: TGTGCCAGCAGCCAACTAGCGGGCTCTGGGGCCAACGTCCTGACTTTC
CDR3aa: CASSQLAGSGANVLTF

j_gene: TRBJ1-3
abundance: -
d_gene: -
v_gene: TRBV28
CDR3nt: TGTGCCAGCAGTTCGCCGTACCCGACAGTCTCTGGAAACACCATATATTTT
CDR3aa: CASSSPYPTVSGNTIYF

j_gene: TRBJ2-7
abundance: -
d_gene: TRBD1
v_gene: TRBV27
CDR3nt: TGTGCCAGCAGTTCCCGGACAGGCTACGAGCAGTACTTC
CDR3aa: CASSSRTGYEQYF

j_gene: TRBJ2-1
abundance: -
d_gene: -
v_gene: TRBV10-3
CDR3nt: TGTGCCATCAGTGATGTTCGGACTACCGACAATGAGCAGTTCTTC
CDR3aa: CAISDVRTTDNEQFF

j_gene: TRBJ1-6
abundance: -
d_gene: -
v_gene: TRBV6-5
CDR3nt: TGTGCCAGTCGCTCCTATAATTCACCCCTCCACTTT
CDR3aa: CASRSYNSPLHF

j_gene: TRBJ2-1
abundance: -
d_gene: TRBD2
v_gene: TRBV27
CDR3nt: TGTGCCAGCAGTCCAGGCACCGTTAGCGGGAGCTCCTACAATGAGCAGTTCTTC
CDR3aa: CASSPGTVSGSSYNEQFF

j_gene: TRBJ2-7
abundance: -
d_gene: -
v_gene: TRBV5-1
CDR3nt: TGCGCCAGCAGCTTGGGGGGTCCAGGGTCCTACGAGCAGTACTTC
CDR3aa: CASSLGGPGSYEQYF